This passage covers 5 T cell receptor beta chains from one sample sequenced in a study of metastatic and nonmetastatic thyroid tumors. Thyroid surgery took place with no prior treatment in any patient. TCRdb re-analyzed the PCR reads using MiXCR. The sample lists approximately 21,000 clones; about 30% were seen once. Sequenced sample: tumor tissue. These receptors were collected from a female donor with papillary thyroid cancer or a benign thyroid nodule (not recorded which). Some clones in this sample may be carry-over from other donors' samples.

This clone was found many times. This chain joins TRBV7-9 and TRBJ1-6; the D gene is possibly TRBD1 (6 bases). The CDR3 length is 17 residues. V was shortened by 4 bases and J by 2 bases, with 15 bases between the two germline ends. CDR1 and CDR2 (germline): SEHNR, FQNEAQ (reference sequence). CDR3 DNA sequence: TGTGCCAGCAGCTCCCTACAGGGTGGTCCCTATAATTCACCCCTCCACTTT. It yields the protein CASSSLQGGPYNSPLHF.

A few counts support this clone. The germline gene is not matched at one end of the junction; a read error may be the cause. The chain is built from TRBV2 and TRBJ2-7; 7 bases map to TRBD2. From germline, CDR1 is SNHLY and CDR2 FYNNEI. The CDR3 is made up of 15 amino acids. CDR3 nucleotide sequence: TGTTCCAGCAGTGAGACGGGGGGTCCTCCCTACGAGCAGTACTTC. Encoded protein: CSSSETGGPPYEQYF.

The sample holds many counts of this clone. This chain connects TRBV5-1 to TRBJ1-3; D unclear. The germline gives CDR1 SGHRS, CDR2 YFSETQ. The CDR3 has 15 residues. The germline V and J ends were trimmed by 5 bases and 0 bases, with 12 bases remaining between them. The CDR3 nucleotides read TGCGCCAGCAGGGAGGATTACATCTCTGGAAACACCATATATTTT. It translates to CASREDYISGNTIYF.

The table lists this clone with a few counts. A single base separates this from a much larger clone, so it may be a read error. The sample has other DNA sequences that encode this CDR3 too. This sequence joins TRBV10-2 and TRBJ2-4; a weak D match, TRBD2 (6 bases). The CDR3 is 15 residues long. Germline CDR1 is WSHSY and CDR2 is SAAADI. V was clipped by 4 bases and J by 7 bases, with 17 bases between them. The CDR3 region has the DNA TGCGCCAGCAGTGCGATGGAGGGCGGCAAGAACATTCAGTACTTC. Its translation: CASSAMEGGKNIQYF.

This clone was counted at least ten times. The genes are TRBV7-3 and TRBJ2-2; D gene unclear. Trimming shortened V by 5 bases and J by 2 bases, and 9 bases separated the two germline ends. The CDR3 loop spans 14 amino acids. CDR1 is SGHTA, CDR2 FQGTGA, per germline. The CDR3 here is CASSLSYNTGELFF. DNA of the CDR3: TGTGCCAGCAGCCTATCTTATAACACCGGGGAGCTGTTTTTT. Complete variable domain (other parts from reference TRBV7-3 and TRBJ2-2): GAGVSQTPSNKVTEKGKYVELRCDPISGHTALYWYRQSLGQGPEFLIYFQGTGAADDSGLPNDRFFAVRPEGSVSTLKIQRTERGDSAVYLCASSLSYNTGELFFGEGSRLTVL.